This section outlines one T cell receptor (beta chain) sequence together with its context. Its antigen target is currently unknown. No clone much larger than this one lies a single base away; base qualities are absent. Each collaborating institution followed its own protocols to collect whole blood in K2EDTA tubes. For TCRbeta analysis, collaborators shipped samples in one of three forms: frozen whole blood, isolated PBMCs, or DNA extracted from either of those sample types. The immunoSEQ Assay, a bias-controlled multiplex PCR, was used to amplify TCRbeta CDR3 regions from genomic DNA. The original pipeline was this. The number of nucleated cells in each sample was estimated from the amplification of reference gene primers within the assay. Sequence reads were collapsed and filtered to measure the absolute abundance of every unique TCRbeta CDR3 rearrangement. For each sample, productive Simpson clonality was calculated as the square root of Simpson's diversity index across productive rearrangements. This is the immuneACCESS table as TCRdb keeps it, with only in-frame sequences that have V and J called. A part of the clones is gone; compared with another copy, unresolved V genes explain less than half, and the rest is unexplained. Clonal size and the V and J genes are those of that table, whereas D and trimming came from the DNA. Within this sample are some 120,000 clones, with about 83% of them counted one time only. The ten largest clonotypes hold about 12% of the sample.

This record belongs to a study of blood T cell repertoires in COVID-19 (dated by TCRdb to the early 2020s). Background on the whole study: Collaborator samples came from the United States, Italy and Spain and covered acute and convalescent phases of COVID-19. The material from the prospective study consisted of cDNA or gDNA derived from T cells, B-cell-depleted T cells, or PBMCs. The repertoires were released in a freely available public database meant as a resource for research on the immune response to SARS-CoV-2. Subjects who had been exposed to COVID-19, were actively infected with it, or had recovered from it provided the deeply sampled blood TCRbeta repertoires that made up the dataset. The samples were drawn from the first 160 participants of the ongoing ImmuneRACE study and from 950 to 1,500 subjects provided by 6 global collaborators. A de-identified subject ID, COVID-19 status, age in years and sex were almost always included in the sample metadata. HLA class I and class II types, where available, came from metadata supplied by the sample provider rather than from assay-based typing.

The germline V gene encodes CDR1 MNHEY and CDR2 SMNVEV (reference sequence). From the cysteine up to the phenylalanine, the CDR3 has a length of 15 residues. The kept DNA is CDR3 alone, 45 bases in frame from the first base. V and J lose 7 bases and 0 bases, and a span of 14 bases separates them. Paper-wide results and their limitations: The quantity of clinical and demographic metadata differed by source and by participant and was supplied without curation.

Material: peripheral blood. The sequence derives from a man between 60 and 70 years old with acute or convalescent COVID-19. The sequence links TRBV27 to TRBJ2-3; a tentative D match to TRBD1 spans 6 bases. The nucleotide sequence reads TGTGCCAGCAACCAGTTCGGACAGAGCACAGATACGCAGTATTTT. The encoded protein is CASNQFGQSTDTQYF.